Here is one TCR beta chain with its context. The antigen is undetermined. This specimen belongs to a study of shared clonotypes between healthy human individuals. General observations from the study: Genetic and exposure-history diversity was limited by the small donor number.

Generated by immunoSEQ multiplex PCR, the TCRdb table keeps only in-frame clones and is missing some. The table shows 490,000 or so clones, with over 65% occurring only once. V dropped 5 bases and J dropped 0 bases, with 8 bases sitting between them. Germline V CDR1 and CDR2: GTSNPN, SVGIG (reference sequence). This CDR3 contains 13 residues. Sequenced input: PBMCs. This TCR was recovered from a woman aged 40 to 49 in good health. Some clones in this sample may be carry-over from other donors' samples. The chain is built from TRBV30 and TRBJ2-1, with D uncertain. CDR3 nucleotide sequence: TGTGCCTGGGCAGAGGACTCCTACAATGAGCAGTTCTTC. This codes for CAWAEDSYNEQFF. Together with reference TRBV30 and TRBJ2-1, the CDR3 gives the full variable domain: SQTIHQWPATLVQPVGSPLSLECTVEGTSNPNLYWYRQAAGRGLQLLFYSVGIGQISSEVPQNLSASRPQDRQFILSSKKLLLSDSGFYLCAWAEDSYNEQFFGPGTRLTVL.